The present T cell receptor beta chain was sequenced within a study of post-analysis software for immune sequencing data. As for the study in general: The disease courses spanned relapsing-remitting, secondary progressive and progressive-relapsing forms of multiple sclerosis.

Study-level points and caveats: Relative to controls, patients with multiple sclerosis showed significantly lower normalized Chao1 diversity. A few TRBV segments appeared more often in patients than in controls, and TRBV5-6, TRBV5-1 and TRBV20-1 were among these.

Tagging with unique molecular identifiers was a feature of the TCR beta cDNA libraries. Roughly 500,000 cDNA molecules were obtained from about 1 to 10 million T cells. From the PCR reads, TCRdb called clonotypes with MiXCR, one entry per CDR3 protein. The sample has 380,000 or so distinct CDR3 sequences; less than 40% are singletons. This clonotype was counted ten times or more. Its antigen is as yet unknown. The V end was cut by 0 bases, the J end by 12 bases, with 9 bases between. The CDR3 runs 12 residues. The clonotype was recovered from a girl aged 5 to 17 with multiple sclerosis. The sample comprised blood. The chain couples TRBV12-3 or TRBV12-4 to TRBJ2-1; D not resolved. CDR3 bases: TGTGCCAGCAGTTTAGCGCTAATAGGGCAGTTCTTC. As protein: CASSLALIGQFF.